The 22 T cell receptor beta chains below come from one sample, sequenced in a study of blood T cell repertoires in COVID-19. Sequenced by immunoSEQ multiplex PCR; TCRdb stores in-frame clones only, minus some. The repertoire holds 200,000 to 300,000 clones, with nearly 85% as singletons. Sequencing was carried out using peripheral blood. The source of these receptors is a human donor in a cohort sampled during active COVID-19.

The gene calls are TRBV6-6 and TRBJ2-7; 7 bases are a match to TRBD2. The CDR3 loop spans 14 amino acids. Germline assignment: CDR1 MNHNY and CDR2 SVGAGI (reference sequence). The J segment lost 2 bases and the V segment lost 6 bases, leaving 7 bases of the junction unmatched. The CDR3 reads CASSFGTTTYEQYF. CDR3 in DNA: TGTGCCAGCAGCTTTGGGACTACCACCTACGAGCAGTACTTC.

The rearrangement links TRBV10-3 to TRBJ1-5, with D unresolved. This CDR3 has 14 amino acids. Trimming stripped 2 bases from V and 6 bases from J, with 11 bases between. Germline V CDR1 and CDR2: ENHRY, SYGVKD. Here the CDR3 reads CAISEATGVQPQHF. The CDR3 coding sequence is TGTGCCATCAGTGAGGCTACGGGAGTTCAGCCCCAGCATTTT.

The CDR3, as DNA: TGTGCCAGCAGTTACAGGGGATCCGAGCAGTACTTC. The encoded protein is CASSYRGSEQYF. This chain connects TRBV6-5 to TRBJ2-7; D perhaps matches TRBD1 (5 bases). This CDR3 has 12 residues. V lost 2 bases and J lost 6, with 8 bases in between. Germline V gives CDR1 MNHEY, CDR2 SVGAGI.

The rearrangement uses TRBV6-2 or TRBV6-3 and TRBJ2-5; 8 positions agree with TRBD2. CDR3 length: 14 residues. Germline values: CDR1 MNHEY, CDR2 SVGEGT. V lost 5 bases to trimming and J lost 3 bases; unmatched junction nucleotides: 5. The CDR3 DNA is TGTGCCAGCAGTAAACTAGCGGCGAAAGAGACCCAGTACTTC. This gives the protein CASSKLAAKETQYF.

Here the CDR3 reads CASSSGTSGFYNEQFF. CDR3 DNA: TGTGCCAGCAGTTCCGGGACTAGCGGTTTTTACAATGAGCAGTTCTTC. The chain employs TRBV7-9 and TRBJ2-1, with 11 bases fitting TRBD2. The CDR3 runs to 16 residues. Germline assignment: CDR1 SEHNR and CDR2 FQNEAQ (reference sequence). V was pared by 6 bases and J by 4 bases, with 8 bases of the junction left unmatched.

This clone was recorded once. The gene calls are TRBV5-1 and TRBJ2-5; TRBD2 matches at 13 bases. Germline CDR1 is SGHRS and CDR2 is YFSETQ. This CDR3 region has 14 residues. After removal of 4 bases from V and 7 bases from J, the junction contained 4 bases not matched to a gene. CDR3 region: CASSGLAGEGTQYF. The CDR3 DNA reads TGCGCCAGCAGCGGACTAGCGGGAGAAGGGACCCAGTACTTC.

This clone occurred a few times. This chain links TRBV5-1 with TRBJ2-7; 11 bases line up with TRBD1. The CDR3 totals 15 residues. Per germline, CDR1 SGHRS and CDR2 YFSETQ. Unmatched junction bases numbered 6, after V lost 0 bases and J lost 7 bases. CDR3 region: CASSLEDRGRREQYF. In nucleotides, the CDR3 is TGCGCCAGCAGCTTGGAGGACAGGGGGCGCAGGGAGCAGTACTTC. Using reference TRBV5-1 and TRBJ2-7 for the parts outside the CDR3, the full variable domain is KAGVTQTPRYLIKTRGQQVTLSCSPISGHRSVSWYQQTPGQGLQFLFEYFSETQRNKGNFPGRFSGRQFSNSRSEMNVSTLELGDSALYLCASSLEDRGRREQYFGPGTRLTVT.

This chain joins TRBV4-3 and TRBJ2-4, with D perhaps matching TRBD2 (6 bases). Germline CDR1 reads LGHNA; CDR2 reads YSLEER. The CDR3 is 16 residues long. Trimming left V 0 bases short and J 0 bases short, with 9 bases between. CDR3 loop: CASSQDGREAKNIQYF. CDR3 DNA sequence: TGCGCCAGCAGCCAAGACGGGCGGGAAGCCAAAAACATTCAGTACTTC.

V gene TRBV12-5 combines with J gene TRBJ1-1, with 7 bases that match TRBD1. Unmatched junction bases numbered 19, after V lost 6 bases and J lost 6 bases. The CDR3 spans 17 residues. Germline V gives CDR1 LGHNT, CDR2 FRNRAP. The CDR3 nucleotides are TGTGCTAGTGGCAGATTCACTGGAGACAGGGTGCAGTCTGAAGCTTTCTTT. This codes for CASGRFTGDRVQSEAFF.

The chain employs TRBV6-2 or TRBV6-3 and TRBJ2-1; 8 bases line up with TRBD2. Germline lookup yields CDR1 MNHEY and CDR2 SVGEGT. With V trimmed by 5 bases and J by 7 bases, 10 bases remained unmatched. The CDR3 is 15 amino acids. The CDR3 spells CASSQTSAVVNEQFF. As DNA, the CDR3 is TGTGCCAGCAGTCAGACTAGCGCGGTCGTTAATGAGCAGTTCTTC.

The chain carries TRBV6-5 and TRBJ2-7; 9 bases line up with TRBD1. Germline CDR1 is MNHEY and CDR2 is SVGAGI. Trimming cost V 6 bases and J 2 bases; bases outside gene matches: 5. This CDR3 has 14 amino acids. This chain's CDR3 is CASSDRDRAYEQYF. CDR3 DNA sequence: TGTGCCAGCAGCGACCGGGACAGGGCCTACGAGCAGTACTTC.

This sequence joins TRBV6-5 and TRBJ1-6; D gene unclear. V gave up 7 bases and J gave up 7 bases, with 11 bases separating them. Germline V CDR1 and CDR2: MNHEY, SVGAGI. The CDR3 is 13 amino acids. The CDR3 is CASTSGGNSPLHF. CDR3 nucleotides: TGTGCCAGCACCTCAGGTGGCAATTCACCCCTCCACTTT.

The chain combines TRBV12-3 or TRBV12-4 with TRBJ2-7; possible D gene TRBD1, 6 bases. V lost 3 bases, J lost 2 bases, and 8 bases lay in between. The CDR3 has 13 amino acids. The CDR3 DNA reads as TGTGCCAGCAGTTTGGACAGCCCCTACGAGCAGTACTTC. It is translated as CASSLDSPYEQYF.

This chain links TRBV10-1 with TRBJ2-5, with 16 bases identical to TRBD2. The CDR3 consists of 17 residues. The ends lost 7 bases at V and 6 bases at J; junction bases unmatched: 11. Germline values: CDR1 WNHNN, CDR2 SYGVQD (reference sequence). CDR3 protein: CASKAGTSGRASKTQYF. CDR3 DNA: TGCGCCAGCAAAGCCGGGACTAGCGGGAGGGCCAGCAAGACCCAGTACTTC.

The CDR3 coding sequence is TGTGCCAGCAGCCGACGCGGTTTTGGACAGGGCTCCTACGAGCAGTACTTC. Its translation is CASSRRGFGQGSYEQYF. This rearrangement joins TRBV6-2 or TRBV6-3 to TRBJ2-7, with 8 bases lining up with TRBD1. Unmatched junction bases numbered 13, after V lost 6 bases and J lost 0 bases. The germline CDR1 and CDR2 sequences are MNHEY and SVGEGT. The CDR3 totals 17 residues.

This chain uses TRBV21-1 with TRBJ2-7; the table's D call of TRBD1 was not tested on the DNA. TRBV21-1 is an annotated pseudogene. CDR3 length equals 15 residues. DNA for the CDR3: TGTGCCAGCCTTTGGACGGGTCAGGGTTCCTACGAGCAGTACTTC. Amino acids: CASLWTGQGSYEQYF.

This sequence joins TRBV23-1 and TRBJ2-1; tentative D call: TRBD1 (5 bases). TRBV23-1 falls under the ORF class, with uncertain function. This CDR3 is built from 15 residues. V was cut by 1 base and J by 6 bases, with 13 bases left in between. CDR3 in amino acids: CASSQFPRVSNEQFF. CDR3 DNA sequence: TGCGCCAGCAGTCAATTTCCCAGGGTGAGCAATGAGCAGTTCTTC.

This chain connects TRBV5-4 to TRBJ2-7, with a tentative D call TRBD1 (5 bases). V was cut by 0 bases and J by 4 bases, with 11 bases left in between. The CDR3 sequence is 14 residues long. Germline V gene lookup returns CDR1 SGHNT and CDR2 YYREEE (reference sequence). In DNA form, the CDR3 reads TGTGCCAGCAGCTTGGCACAGGTTGGATACGAGCAGTACTTC. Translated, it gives CASSLAQVGYEQYF.

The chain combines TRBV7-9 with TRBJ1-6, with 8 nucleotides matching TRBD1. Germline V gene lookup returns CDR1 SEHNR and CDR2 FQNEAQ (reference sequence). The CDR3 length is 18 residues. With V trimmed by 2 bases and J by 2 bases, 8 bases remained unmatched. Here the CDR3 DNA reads TGTGCCAGCAGCTTATTGGGTGACAGGGGTACCTATAATTCACCCCTCCACTTT. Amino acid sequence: CASSLLGDRGTYNSPLHF.

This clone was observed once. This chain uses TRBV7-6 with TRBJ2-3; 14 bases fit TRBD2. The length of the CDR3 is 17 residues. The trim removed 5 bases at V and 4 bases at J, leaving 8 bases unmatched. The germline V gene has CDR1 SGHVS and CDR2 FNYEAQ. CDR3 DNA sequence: TGTGCCAGCAGCCTCAAGGGGGGACTAGCGGGAGCAGATACGCAGTATTTT. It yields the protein CASSLKGGLAGADTQYF.

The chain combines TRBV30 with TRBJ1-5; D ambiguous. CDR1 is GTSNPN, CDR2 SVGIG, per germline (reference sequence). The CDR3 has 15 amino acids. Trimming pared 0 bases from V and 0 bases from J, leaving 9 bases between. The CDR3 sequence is CAWSVCENSNQPQHF. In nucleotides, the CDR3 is TGTGCCTGGAGTGTATGCGAGAATAGCAATCAGCCCCAGCATTTT.

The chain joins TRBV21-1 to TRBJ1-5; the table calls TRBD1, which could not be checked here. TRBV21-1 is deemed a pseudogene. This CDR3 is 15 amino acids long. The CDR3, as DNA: TGTGCCAGCAGCAATAGAGGGGGCGGCAATCAGCCCCAGCATTTT. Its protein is CASSNRGGGNQPQHF.